Each of the 22 T cell receptor beta chains below was sequenced from the same sample in a study of blood T cell repertoires in COVID-19. The data were produced by immunoSEQ multiplex PCR, yet TCRdb's version contains in-frame clones alone and is incomplete. Here the sample spans fewer than 300,000 clones, approximately 81% being singletons. Sequenced: peripheral blood. These receptors came from a woman aged 18-29 years with acute or convalescent COVID-19.

The chain is built from TRBV19 and TRBJ2-3; TRBD2 matches 10 bases. V lost 3 bases and J lost 2; bases outside the gene matches: 5. The CDR3 is 16 residues long. Per germline, CDR1 LNHDA and CDR2 SQIVND (reference sequence). This CDR3 reads CASSMPSGRSTDTQYF. The CDR3 coding sequence is TGTGCCAGTAGTATGCCTAGCGGGAGATCCACAGATACGCAGTATTTT.

Note on this clone: This sample also contains other DNA sequences that code for the same CDR3. The V and J genes are TRBV27 and TRBJ2-7; 9 nucleotides match TRBD1. The trim removed 5 bases at V and 4 bases at J, leaving 6 bases unmatched. The CDR3 contains 14 residues. The germline gives CDR1 MNHEY, CDR2 SMNVEV (reference sequence). The CDR3 DNA reads as TGTGCCAGCAGTCTGGGACAGGGACGGTACGAGCAGTACTTC. Its translation: CASSLGQGRYEQYF.

J is TRBJ1-5 and V is TRBV9, with TRBD1 as a possible D gene (6 bases). Trimming shortened V by 0 bases and J by 6 bases, and 13 bases separated the two germline ends. CDR3 length: 15 residues. The V gene's germline CDR1 is SGDLS and CDR2 YYNGEE. The DNA of the CDR3 is TGTGCCAGCAGCGTAGCAGGGGAAGGAGGTCAGCCCCAGCATTTT. Translated, it gives CASSVAGEGGQPQHF. Variable domain in full (rest from reference TRBV9 and TRBJ1-5): DSGVTQTPKHLITATGQRVTLRCSPRSGDLSVYWYQQSLDQGLQFLIQYYNGEERAKGNILERFSAQQFPDLHSELNLSSLELGDSALYFCASSVAGEGGQPQHFGDGTRLSIL.

The gene calls are TRBV5-8 and TRBJ2-2; 10 nucleotides match TRBD2. Germline CDR1 and CDR2: SGHTS and YDEGEE. The CDR3 sequence is 18 residues long. Trimming cost V 4 bases and J 6 bases; bases outside gene matches: 15. CDR3 sequence reads: CASSLGRLAGAVSGELFF. Written as DNA, the CDR3 is TGTGCCAGCAGCCTTGGGCGGCTAGCGGGGGCTGTGTCCGGGGAGCTGTTTTTT.

The chain recombines TRBV28 with TRBJ1-1; tentative D call: TRBD1 (6 bases). V was shortened by 2 bases and J by 6 bases, with 7 bases between the two germline ends. This CDR3 region has 12 residues. Germline loops: CDR1 MDHEN, CDR2 SYDVKM. CDR3 in amino acids: CASSLGGAEAFF. For the CDR3, the DNA is TGTGCCAGCAGTTTAGGGGGCGCTGAAGCTTTCTTT. The full variable domain, its missing parts supplied by reference TRBV28 and TRBJ1-1, is DVKVTQSSRYLVKRTGEKVFLECVQDMDHENMFWYRQDPGLGLRLIYFSYDVKMKEKGDIPEGYSVSREKKERFSLILESASTNQTSMYLCASSLGGAEAFFGQGTRLTVV.

This clone came up once. The rearrangement links TRBV13 to TRBJ1-6, with 8 bases lining up with TRBD1. V lost 5 bases to trimming and J lost 3 bases; unmatched junction nucleotides: 6. The CDR3 has 16 residues. Germline assignment: CDR1 PRHDT and CDR2 FYEKMQ (reference sequence). CDR3 loop: CASSRQGANYNSPLHF. The CDR3 nucleotides are TGTGCCAGCAGCCGCCAGGGGGCAAACTATAATTCACCCCTCCACTTT.

This clone was detected only a few times. The CDR3 protein is CASSLGGALKPQHF. In DNA, the CDR3 is TGTGCCAGCAGTTTAGGGGGGGCATTGAAGCCCCAGCATTTT. J is TRBJ1-5 and V is TRBV28; tentative D call: TRBD1 (6 bases). Trimming removed 2 bases from V and 8 bases from J, with 13 bases in between. The CDR3 runs to 14 residues. Germline-derived CDR1 and CDR2 are MDHEN and SYDVKM.

This clone was counted at least ten times. This chain uses TRBV27 with TRBJ1-3, with unresolved D. CDR3 length: 14 residues. CDR1 and CDR2 (germline): MNHEY, SMNVEV (reference sequence). Trimming left V 0 bases short and J 1 base short, with 4 bases between. This chain's CDR3 is CASSLSRSGNTIYF. The CDR3 DNA follows: TGTGCCAGCAGTTTATCGAGGTCTGGAAACACCATATATTTT.

The J gene is TRBJ1-2, the V gene TRBV7-6, with a weak D call TRBD1 (5 bases). Germline V gene data show CDR1 as SGHVS and CDR2 as FNYEAQ. The CDR3 has 13 residues. Trimming shortened V by 1 base and J by 7 bases, and 10 bases separated the two germline ends. Written as DNA, the CDR3 is TGTGCCAGCAGCTTAGGGCTAGGGGTTGGCTACACCTTC. Translating it yields CASSLGLGVGYTF.

This chain connects TRBV7-9 to TRBJ2-1; 16 bases align to TRBD2. V shed 4 bases, J shed 7 bases, and the junction held 4 bases outside the gene matches. Germline V gene sequence: CDR1 SEHNR, CDR2 FQNEAQ (reference sequence). The CDR3 spans 16 residues. Here the CDR3 DNA reads TGTGCCAGCAGCTCCGGGACTAGCGGGAGGGTAAATGAGCAGTTCTTC. This encodes CASSSGTSGRVNEQFF.

The CDR3 region is CASSLAPSGIYEQYF. The CDR3 DNA reads TGTGCCAGCAGCTTAGCCCCTAGCGGAATCTACGAGCAGTACTTC. The chain joins TRBV7-2 to TRBJ2-7; 7 bases match TRBD2. J lost 3 bases, V lost 0 bases, and 5 bases had no gene match. This CDR3 contains 15 residues. CDR1 SGHTA and CDR2 FQGNSA come from the germline V gene.

The chain is built from TRBV9 and TRBJ2-1, with TRBD1 matching 10 bases. Germline V lookup: CDR1 SGDLS, CDR2 YYNGEE. J lost 7 bases, V lost 0 bases, and 1 base had no gene match. CDR3 size: 14 residues. The CDR3 loop reads CASSVGGQGNEQFF. The DNA of the CDR3 is TGTGCCAGCAGCGTAGGGGGACAGGGGAATGAGCAGTTCTTC.

This clone occurred once. This chain links TRBV7-2 with TRBJ1-5, with 7 bases aligning to TRBD1. CDR3 length equals 14 residues. The V gene's germline CDR1 is SGHTA and CDR2 FQGNSA. J gave up 5 bases and V 4 bases, and 5 bases lay outside the gene matches. The CDR3 nucleotides are TGTGCCAGCAGCTCCCAGGGGGGATATCAGCCCCAGCATTTT. Translation: CASSSQGGYQPQHF.

V gene TRBV27 combines with J gene TRBJ2-7, with TRBD2 identical over 12 bases. CDR3 size: 16 residues. The ends lost 2 bases at V and 6 bases at J; junction bases unmatched: 8. CDR1 is MNHEY, CDR2 SMNVEV, per germline (reference sequence). CDR3: CASSLRPSGRVVEQYF. CDR3 coding DNA: TGTGCCAGCAGTTTAAGACCTAGCGGGAGGGTGGTCGAGCAGTACTTC.

This chain links TRBV19 with TRBJ2-2; no reliable D call. The CDR3 is made up of 12 amino acids. Germline V CDR1 and CDR2: LNHDA, SQIVND (reference sequence). Trimming left V 5 bases short and J 4 bases short, with 5 bases between. CDR3 amino acids: CASSLGTGELFF. Here the CDR3 DNA reads TGTGCCAGTAGTCTCGGCACCGGGGAGCTGTTTTTT.

The CDR3 loop reads CASSQEAGQPDTQYF. The CDR3 nucleotides read TGTGCCAGCAGCCAAGAGGCGGGGCAGCCAGATACGCAGTATTTT. This chain links TRBV14 with TRBJ2-3, with D maybe TRBD2 (6 bases). The CDR3 is 15 residues long. Germline-derived CDR1 and CDR2 are SGHDN and FVKESK. V shed 0 bases and J shed 4 bases, with 11 bases lying between them. Full variable domain (remainder filled in from reference TRBV14 and TRBJ2-3): EAGVTQFPSHSVIEKGQTVTLRCDPISGHDNLYWYRRVMGKEIKFLLHFVKESKQDESGMPNNRFLAERTGGTYSTLKVQPAELEDSGVYFCASSQEAGQPDTQYFGPGTRLTVL.

The J gene is TRBJ2-7, the V gene TRBV6-5; D gene uncertain. Germline CDR1 reads MNHEY; CDR2 reads SVGAGI. The CDR3 consists of 12 residues. Trimming cost V 7 bases and J 3 bases, with 10 bases left between them. CDR3 protein: CASNRLIYEQYF. The CDR3, as DNA: TGTGCCAGCAATCGACTGATCTACGAGCAGTACTTC.

The chain links TRBV24-1 to TRBJ1-5, with D uncertain. The CDR3 has 16 residues. Trimming took 2 bases from V and 1 from J, leaving 11 bases between them. Germline loops: CDR1 KGHDR, CDR2 SFDVKD. This CDR3 is CATSDSGLGSNQPQHF. The CDR3 region has the DNA TGTGCCACCAGTGATTCTGGCCTAGGAAGCAATCAGCCCCAGCATTTT.

The CDR3 here is CASSRPTVRNEKLFF. In nucleotides, the CDR3 is TGTGCCAGCTCACGACCGACAGTACGCAATGAAAAACTGTTTTTT. The V call is TRBV18, the J call TRBJ1-4, with a tentative D call TRBD1 (5 bases). V shed 4 bases and J shed 5 bases, with 14 bases lying between them. The CDR3 sequence is 15 residues long. Germline V CDR1 and CDR2: KGHSH, LQKENI. The full variable domain, completed using reference TRBV18 and TRBJ1-4, is NAGVMQNPRHLVRRRGQEARLRCSPMKGHSHVYWYRQLPEEGLKFMVYLQKENIIDESGMPKERFSAEFPKEGPSILRIQQVVRGDSAAYFCASSRPTVRNEKLFFGSGTQLSVL.

The chain uses TRBV5-5 and TRBJ1-6; 10 bases map to TRBD1. With 2 bases clipped from V and 7 bases from J, the junction kept 9 bases outside the gene matches. The CDR3 is 17 residues long. Germline CDR1 SGHKS, CDR2 YYEKEE (reference sequence). The chain's CDR3 is CASSFGTGVFMNSPLHF. CDR3 nucleotides: TGTGCCAGCAGCTTCGGGACAGGGGTTTTTATGAATTCACCCCTCCACTTT. Complete variable domain (other parts from reference TRBV5-5 and TRBJ1-6): DAGVTQSPTHLIKTRGQQVTLRCSPISGHKSVSWYQQVLGQGPQFIFQYYEKEERGRGNFPDRFSARQFPNYSSELNVNALLLGDSALYLCASSFGTGVFMNSPLHFGNGTRLTVT.

The V and J genes are TRBV13 and TRBJ2-7, with D unclear. From germline, CDR1 is PRHDT and CDR2 FYEKMQ (reference sequence). The CDR3 has 14 residues. V was shortened by 0 bases and J by 2 bases, with 8 bases between the two germline ends. CDR3 DNA: TGTGCCAGCAGCTTAGGCCACAACACCTACGAGCAGTACTTC. Translating it yields CASSLGHNTYEQYF. Combining the CDR3 with reference TRBV13 and TRBJ2-7 gives the whole variable domain AAGVIQSPRHLIKEKRETATLKCYPIPRHDTVYWYQQGPGQDPQFLISFYEKMQSDKGSIPDRFSAQQFSDYHSELNMSSLELGDSALYFCASSLGHNTYEQYFGPGTRLTVT.

A single count supports this clone. The rearrangement uses TRBV7-9 and TRBJ2-1, with D possibly TRBD2 on 6 matching bases. With 5 bases removed from V and 0 bases from J, the gap between germline ends came to 14 bases. CDR3 size: 16 residues. Germline V gene lookup returns CDR1 SEHNR and CDR2 FQNEAQ (reference sequence). This CDR3 is CASSPAGRSSYNEQFF. The CDR3 nucleotides read TGTGCCAGCAGCCCAGCGGGCCGGAGCTCCTACAATGAGCAGTTCTTC.